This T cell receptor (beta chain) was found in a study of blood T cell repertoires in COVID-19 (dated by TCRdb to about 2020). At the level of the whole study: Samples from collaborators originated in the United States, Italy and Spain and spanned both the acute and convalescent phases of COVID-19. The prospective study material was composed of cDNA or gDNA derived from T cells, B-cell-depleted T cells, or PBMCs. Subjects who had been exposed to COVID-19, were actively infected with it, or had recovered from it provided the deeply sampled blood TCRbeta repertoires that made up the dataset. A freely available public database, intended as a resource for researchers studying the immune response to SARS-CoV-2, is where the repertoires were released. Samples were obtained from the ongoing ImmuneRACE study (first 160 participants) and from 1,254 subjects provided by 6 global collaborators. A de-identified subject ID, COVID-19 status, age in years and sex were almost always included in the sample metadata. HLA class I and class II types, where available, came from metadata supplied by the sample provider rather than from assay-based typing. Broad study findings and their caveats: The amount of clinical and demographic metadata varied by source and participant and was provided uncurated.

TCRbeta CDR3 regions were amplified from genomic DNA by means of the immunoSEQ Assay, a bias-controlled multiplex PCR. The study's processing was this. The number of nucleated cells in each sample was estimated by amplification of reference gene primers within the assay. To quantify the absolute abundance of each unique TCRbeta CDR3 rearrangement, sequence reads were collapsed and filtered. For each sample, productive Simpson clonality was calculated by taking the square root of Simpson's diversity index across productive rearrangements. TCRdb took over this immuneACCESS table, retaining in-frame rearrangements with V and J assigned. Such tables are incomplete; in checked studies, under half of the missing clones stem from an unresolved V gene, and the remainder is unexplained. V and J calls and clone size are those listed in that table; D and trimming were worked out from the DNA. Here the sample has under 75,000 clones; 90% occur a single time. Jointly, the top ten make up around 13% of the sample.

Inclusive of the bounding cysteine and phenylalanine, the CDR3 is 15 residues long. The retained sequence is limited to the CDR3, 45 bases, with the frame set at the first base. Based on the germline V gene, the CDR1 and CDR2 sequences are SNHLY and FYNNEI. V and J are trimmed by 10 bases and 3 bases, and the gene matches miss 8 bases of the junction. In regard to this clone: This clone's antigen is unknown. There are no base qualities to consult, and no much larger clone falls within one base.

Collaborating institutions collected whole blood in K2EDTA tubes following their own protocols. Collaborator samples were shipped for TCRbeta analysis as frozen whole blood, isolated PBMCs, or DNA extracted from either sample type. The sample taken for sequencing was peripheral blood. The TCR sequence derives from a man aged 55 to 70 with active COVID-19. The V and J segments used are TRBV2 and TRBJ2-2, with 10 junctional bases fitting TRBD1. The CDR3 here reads CATTRDRGDTGELFF. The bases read TGTGCCACCACCCGGGACAGGGGAGACACCGGGGAGCTGTTTTTT.